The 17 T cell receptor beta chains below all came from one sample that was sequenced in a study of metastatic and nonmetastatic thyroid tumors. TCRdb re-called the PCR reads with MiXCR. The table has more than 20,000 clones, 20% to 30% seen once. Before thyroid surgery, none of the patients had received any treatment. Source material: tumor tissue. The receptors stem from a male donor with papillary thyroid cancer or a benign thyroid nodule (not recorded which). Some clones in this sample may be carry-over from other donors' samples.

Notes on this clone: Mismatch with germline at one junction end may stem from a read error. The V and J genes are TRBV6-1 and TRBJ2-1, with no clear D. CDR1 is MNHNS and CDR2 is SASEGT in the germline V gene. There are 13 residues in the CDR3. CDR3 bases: TGTGCCTGCGGCCTGGGGATTTACAATGAGCAGTTGTTC. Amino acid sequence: CACGLGIYNEQLF.

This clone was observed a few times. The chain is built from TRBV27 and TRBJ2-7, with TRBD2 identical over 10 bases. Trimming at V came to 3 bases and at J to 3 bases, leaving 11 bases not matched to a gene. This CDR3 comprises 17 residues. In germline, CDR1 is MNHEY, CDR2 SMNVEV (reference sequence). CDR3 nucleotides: TGTGCCAGCAGTTTGGATTGGACTAGCGGCATTAGCTACGAGCAGTACTTC. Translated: CASSLDWTSGISYEQYF.

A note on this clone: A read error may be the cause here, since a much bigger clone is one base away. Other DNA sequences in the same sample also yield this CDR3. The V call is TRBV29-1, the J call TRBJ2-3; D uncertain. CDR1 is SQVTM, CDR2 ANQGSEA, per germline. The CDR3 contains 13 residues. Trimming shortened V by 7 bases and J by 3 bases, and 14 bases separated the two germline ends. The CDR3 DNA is TGCAGCGCTGTCGGGCTTATAACAGATACGCAGTATTTT. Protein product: CSAVGLITDTQYF.

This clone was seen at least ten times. The CDR3 sequence: CASSQESRGLLVYEQYF. The CDR3 DNA is TGTGCCAGCAGCCAAGAATCGCGGGGCTTACTAGTCTACGAGCAGTACTTC. This rearrangement joins TRBV4-2 to TRBJ2-7, with a tentative D call TRBD2 (6 bases). The CDR3 runs to 17 residues. CDR1 is LGHNA and CDR2 is YNFKEQ in the germline V gene. Trimming removed 0 bases from V and 3 bases from J, with 18 bases in between.

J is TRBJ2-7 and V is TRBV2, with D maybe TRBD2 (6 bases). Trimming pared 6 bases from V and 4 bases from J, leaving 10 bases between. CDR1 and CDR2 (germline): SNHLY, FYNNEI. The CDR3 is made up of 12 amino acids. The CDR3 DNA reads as TGTGCCAGCAGGGCTGGGGGGTACGAGCAGTACTTC. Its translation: CASRAGGYEQYF.

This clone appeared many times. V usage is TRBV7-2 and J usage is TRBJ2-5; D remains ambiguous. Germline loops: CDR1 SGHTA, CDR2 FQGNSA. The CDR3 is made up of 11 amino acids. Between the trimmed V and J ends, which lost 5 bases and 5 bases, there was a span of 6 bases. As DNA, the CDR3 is TGTGCCAGCAGCGTCCTCGAGACCCAGTACTTC. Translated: CASSVLETQYF.

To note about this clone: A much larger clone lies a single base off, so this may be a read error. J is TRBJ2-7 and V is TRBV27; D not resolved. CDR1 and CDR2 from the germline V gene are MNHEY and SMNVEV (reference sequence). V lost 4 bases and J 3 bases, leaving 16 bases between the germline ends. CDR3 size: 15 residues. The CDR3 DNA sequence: TGTGCCAGCAGTTCTCGCCTGTGGCCGAGCTACGAGCAGTACTTC. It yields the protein CASSSRLWPSYEQYF.

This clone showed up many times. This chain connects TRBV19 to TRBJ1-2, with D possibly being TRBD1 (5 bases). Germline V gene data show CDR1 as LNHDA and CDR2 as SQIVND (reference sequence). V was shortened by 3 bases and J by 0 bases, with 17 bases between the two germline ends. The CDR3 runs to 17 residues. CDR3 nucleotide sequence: TGTGCCAGTAGTATTGTGAAGCAGGGAAAGTCTAACTATGGCTACACCTTC. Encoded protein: CASSIVKQGKSNYGYTF.

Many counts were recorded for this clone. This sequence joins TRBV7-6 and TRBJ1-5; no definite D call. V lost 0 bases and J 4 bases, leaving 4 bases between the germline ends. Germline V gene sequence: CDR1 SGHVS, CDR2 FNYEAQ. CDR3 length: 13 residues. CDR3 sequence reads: CASSLAENQPQHF. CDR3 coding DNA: TGTGCCAGCAGCTTAGCGGAGAATCAGCCCCAGCATTTT.

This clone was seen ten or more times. The CDR3 region has the DNA TGTGCCAGCAGCTCCCGGGACAGGGGGCGGGATACGCAGTATTTT. It translates to CASSSRDRGRDTQYF. The J gene is TRBJ2-3, the V gene TRBV7-2, with 12 positions matching TRBD1. The CDR3 loop spans 15 amino acids. V dropped 4 bases and J dropped 6; count of bases not matched to a gene: 5. CDR1 is SGHTA and CDR2 is FQGNSA in the germline V gene.

The CDR3 DNA reads TGTGCCAGTAGTGCGGGACAGTGGACCACTGAAGCTTTCTTT. Residues: CASSAGQWTTEAFF. V and J are TRBV27 and TRBJ1-1; 7 bases fit TRBD1. Germline-derived CDR1 and CDR2 are MNHEY and SMNVEV (reference sequence). The CDR3 consists of 14 residues. The V and J ends lost 9 bases and 4 bases, in that order; junction bases with no gene match: 11.

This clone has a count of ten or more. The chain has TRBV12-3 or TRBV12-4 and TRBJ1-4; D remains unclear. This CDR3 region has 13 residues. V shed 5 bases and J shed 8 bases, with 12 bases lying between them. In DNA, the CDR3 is TGTGCCAGCAGTAGGGAGGTGGGGGAAAAACTGTTTTTT. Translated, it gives CASSREVGEKLFF.

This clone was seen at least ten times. DNA for the CDR3: TGTGCCAGCAGCCCGACTAGCGGCTACAATGAGCAGTTCTTC. Its translation is CASSPTSGYNEQFF. The chain joins TRBV11-2 to TRBJ2-1, with 9 positions matching TRBD2. The germline gives CDR1 SGHAT, CDR2 FQNNGV. V trimming: 5 bases; J trimming: 3 bases; junction bases outside the gene matches: 2. The CDR3 has 14 residues.

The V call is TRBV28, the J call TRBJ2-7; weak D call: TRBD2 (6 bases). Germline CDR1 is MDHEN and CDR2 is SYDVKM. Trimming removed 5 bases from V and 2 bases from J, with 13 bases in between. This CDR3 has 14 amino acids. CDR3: CASSAGTFAYEQYF. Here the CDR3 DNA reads TGTGCCAGCAGTGCCGGGACTTTCGCCTACGAGCAGTACTTC.

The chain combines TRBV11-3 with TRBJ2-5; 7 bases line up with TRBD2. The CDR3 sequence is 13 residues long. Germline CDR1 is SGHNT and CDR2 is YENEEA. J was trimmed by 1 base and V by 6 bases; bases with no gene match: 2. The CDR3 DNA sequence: TGTGCCAGCAGTAAGCGGGGCCAAGAGACCCAGTACTTC. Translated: CASSKRGQETQYF.

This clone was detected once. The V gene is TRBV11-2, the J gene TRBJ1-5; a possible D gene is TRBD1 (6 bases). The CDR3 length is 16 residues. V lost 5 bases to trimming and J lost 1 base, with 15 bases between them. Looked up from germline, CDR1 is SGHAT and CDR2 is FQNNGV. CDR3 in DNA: TGTGCCAGCAGCCCACCTAGAAGGGGGAGCAATCAGCCCCAGCATTTT. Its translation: CASSPPRRGSNQPQHF.

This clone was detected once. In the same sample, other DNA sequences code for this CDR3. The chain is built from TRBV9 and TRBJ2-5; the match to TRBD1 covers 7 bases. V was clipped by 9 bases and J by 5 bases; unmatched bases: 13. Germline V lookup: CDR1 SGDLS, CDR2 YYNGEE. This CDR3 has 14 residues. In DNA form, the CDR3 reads TGTGCCAATCTACTGCGACAGGGAAAGGAGACCCAGTACTTC. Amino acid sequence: CANLLRQGKETQYF. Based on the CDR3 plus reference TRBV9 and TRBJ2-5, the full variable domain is DSGVTQTPKHLITATGQRVTLRCSPRSGDLSVYWYQQSLDQGLQFLIQYYNGEERAKGNILERFSAQQFPDLHSELNLSSLELGDSALYFCANLLRQGKETQYFGPGTRLLVL.